These 32 T cell receptor beta chains originate from one sample sequenced in a study of CD8 T cells in Susac syndrome. A quantity of roughly 0.5 to 1 ug RNA underwent reverse transcription using random hexamers. TCRdb ran MiXCR on the immunoSEQ multiplex PCR reads and lists one entry per CDR3 protein. Counted here are about 180,000 distinct CDR3 sequences, approximately 96% occurring once; the ten biggest clones make up approximately 0.09%. Sequencing used CD4+ T cells from PBMCs. The receptors derive from a human donor with multiple sclerosis.

This clonotype came up once. CDR3 region: CASSEGWIYGYTF. The CDR3 DNA sequence: TGTGCCAGCAGTGAAGGGTGGATCTATGGCTACACCTTC. J is TRBJ1-2 and V is TRBV6-5; D is unclear. Trimming took 5 bases from V and 4 from J, leaving 11 bases between them. Germline lookup yields CDR1 MNHEY and CDR2 SVGAGI. CDR3 length: 13 amino acids.

Concerning this clonotype: One end of the junction varies from germline; a read error may be responsible. The chain couples TRBV4-3 to TRBJ1-1; TRBD1 aligns across 8 bases. This CDR3 is built from 16 residues. Germline V gives CDR1 LGHNA, CDR2 YSLEER. As DNA, the CDR3 is TGCGCCAGCAGCCAGGCATACTGGACAGGGACGTGGGATTGGTCCTTT. Its translation is CASSQAYWTGTWDWSF.

The chain recombines TRBV7-9 with TRBJ2-5; D possibly corresponds to TRBD2 (5 bases). Germline V gene sequence: CDR1 SEHNR, CDR2 FQNEAQ (reference sequence). The CDR3 totals 14 residues. Trimming removed 5 bases at V and 0 bases at J, with 10 bases between. The CDR3 here is CASSTGEYQETQYF. CDR3 sequence (DNA): TGTGCCAGCAGCACCGGGGAGTACCAAGAGACCCAGTACTTC. The entire variable domain, with the rest obtained from reference TRBV7-9 and TRBJ2-5, is as follows: DTGVSQNPRHKITKRGQNVTFRCDPISEHNRLYWYRQTLGQGPEFLTYFQNEAQLEKSRLLSDRFSAERPKGSFSTLEIQRTEQGDSAMYLCASSTGEYQETQYFGPGTRLLVL.

The genes are TRBV29-1 and TRBJ1-1; D not resolved. Germline CDR1 and CDR2: SQVTM and ANQGSEA. The CDR3 has 14 amino acids. Trimming took off 0 bases at V and 0 bases at J, with 8 bases between the two ends. The CDR3 bases are TGCAGCGTTGAAGATTGGGTTTTGAACACTGAAGCTTTCTTT. Amino acid sequence: CSVEDWVLNTEAFF.

The sample holds a few counts of this clonotype. In nucleotides, the CDR3 is TGTGCCAGCAGTTACAGGGGGCGGACTGAAGCTTTCTTT. It yields the protein CASSYRGRTEAFF. V usage is TRBV6-5 and J usage is TRBJ1-1, with 7 bases aligning to TRBD1. Germline V lookup: CDR1 MNHEY, CDR2 SVGAGI. The CDR3 spans 13 residues. Trimming took 2 bases from V and 5 from J; bases not matched to a gene: 2.

This chain links TRBV30 with TRBJ2-2, with D perhaps matching TRBD2 (5 bases). The germline V gene encodes CDR1 GTSNPN and CDR2 SVGIG (reference sequence). The CDR3 has 13 residues. V dropped 1 base and J dropped 7 bases, with 10 bases sitting between them. CDR3 in DNA: TGTGCCTGGAGTGCGACCCGGGGCGGGGAGCTGTTTTTT. As protein: CAWSATRGGELFF.

J is TRBJ2-4 and V is TRBV5-1; unclear D gene. Germline V gene sequence: CDR1 SGHRS, CDR2 YFSETQ. The CDR3 has 11 residues. V lost 4 bases and J 15 bases, leaving 14 bases between the germline ends. CDR3 sequence reads: CASSVPRPGYF. The CDR3 coding sequence is TGCGCCAGCAGCGTCCCCCGTCCTGGGTACTTC.

The gene calls are TRBV12-3 or TRBV12-4 and TRBJ2-5; D is perhaps TRBD1 (6 bases). This CDR3 has 15 residues. V was shortened by 5 bases and J by 5 bases, with 18 bases between the two germline ends. The CDR3 bases are TGTGCCAGCAGTCCACAGGGTGGTCGTTCGGAGACCCAGTACTTC. The encoded protein is CASSPQGGRSETQYF.

This chain connects TRBV29-1 to TRBJ2-7; D is possibly TRBD1 (6 bases). CDR3 length equals 13 residues. Looked up from germline, CDR1 is SQVTM and CDR2 is ANQGSEA. Trimming left V 6 bases short and J 2 bases short, with 14 bases between. DNA for the CDR3: TGCAGCGTCGATCAGGGGTCCACCTACGAGCAGTACTTC. This sequence encodes CSVDQGSTYEQYF.

The chain employs TRBV2 and TRBJ2-1; D not certain. This CDR3 spans 11 amino acids. Trimming stripped 10 bases from V and 9 bases from J, with 13 bases between. Looked up from germline, CDR1 is SNHLY and CDR2 is FYNNEI. The CDR3 DNA reads TGTGCCACCCGTGGGGTAGGTGAGCAGTTCTTC. Its protein product is CATRGVGEQFF.

The V call is TRBV12-3 or TRBV12-4, the J call TRBJ2-3; no clear D. The CDR3 sequence is 12 residues long. V shed 3 bases and J shed 5 bases, with 6 bases lying between them. This chain's CDR3 is CASSFLQDTQYF. CDR3 coding DNA: TGTGCCAGCAGTTTCTTACAAGATACGCAGTATTTT.

V gene TRBV5-4 combines with J gene TRBJ2-7, with a weak D call TRBD1 (6 bases). Trimming took off 3 bases at V and 0 bases at J, with 13 bases between the two ends. The CDR3 sequence is 15 residues long. The V gene's germline CDR1 is SGHNT and CDR2 YYREEE (reference sequence). In DNA, the CDR3 is TGTGCCAGCAGCTCCCGGGACACCCTCTCCTACGAGCAGTACTTC. This sequence encodes CASSSRDTLSYEQYF.

This chain uses TRBV2 with TRBJ1-5, with D unclear. The CDR3 covers 14 residues. Trimming removed 7 bases at V and 5 bases at J, with 15 bases between. Looked up from germline, CDR1 is SNHLY and CDR2 is FYNNEI. The CDR3 DNA reads TGTGCCAGCACCGGTCTTAAGTCGGATCAGCCCCAGCATTTT. It translates to CASTGLKSDQPQHF.

The rearrangement joins TRBV3-1 to TRBJ2-3; D is unclear. This CDR3 contains 13 residues. The germline V and J ends were trimmed by 5 bases and 1 base, with 7 bases remaining between them. Germline loops: CDR1 LGHDT, CDR2 YNNKEL (reference sequence). The CDR3 DNA reads as TGTGCCAGCAGCGGTCTCCGCACAGATACGCAGTATTTT. Amino acid sequence: CASSGLRTDTQYF.

The chain is built from TRBV29-1 and TRBJ2-1; the match to TRBD1 covers 9 bases. The CDR3 covers 18 residues. Germline V gene lookup returns CDR1 SQVTM and CDR2 ANQGSEA. J lost 2 bases, V lost 7 bases, and 18 bases had no gene match. CDR3 sequence reads: CSATRDRASTLAYNEQFF. The CDR3 DNA reads TGCAGCGCTACCCGGGACAGGGCTTCCACCTTAGCCTACAATGAGCAGTTCTTC.

V and J are TRBV4-1 and TRBJ2-1; D is uncertain. The germline V gene encodes CDR1 MGHRA and CDR2 YSYEKL. With 0 bases removed from V and 1 base from J, the gap between germline ends came to 10 bases. CDR3 length equals 16 residues. For the CDR3, the DNA is TGCGCCAGCAGCCAAGAAGGTCACGGTTCCTACAATGAGCAGTTCTTC. Encoded protein: CASSQEGHGSYNEQFF.

In DNA form, the CDR3 reads TGCAGCGTTGCCGTCAGTGGGGCCACAGATACGCAGTATTTT. Translating it yields CSVAVSGATDTQYF. The chain links TRBV29-1 to TRBJ2-3; D possibly corresponds to TRBD1 (5 bases). The germline V gene encodes CDR1 SQVTM and CDR2 ANQGSEA. The V and J ends lost 4 bases and 2 bases respectively, with 13 bases between them. The CDR3 loop spans 14 amino acids.

The genes are TRBV30 and TRBJ1-1; D is possibly TRBD1 (6 bases). CDR1 and CDR2 from the germline V gene are GTSNPN and SVGIG (reference sequence). This CDR3 contains 12 residues. Trimming removed 2 bases from V and 11 bases from J, with 15 bases in between. The CDR3, as DNA: TGTGCCTGGAGTATGGGGGACACTGCGGCTTTCTTT. Its protein product is CAWSMGDTAAFF.

This chain joins TRBV20-1 and TRBJ2-7, with 7 nucleotides matching TRBD1. CDR3 length equals 13 residues. In germline, CDR1 is DFQATT, CDR2 SNEGSKA (reference sequence). Trimming took 7 bases from V and 2 from J; bases not matched to a gene: 8. CDR3 region: CSGFGTATYEQYF. CDR3 nucleotide sequence: TGCAGTGGTTTCGGGACAGCAACCTACGAGCAGTACTTC.

Here the CDR3 reads CASSQDLGGSTDTQYF. DNA for the CDR3: TGCGCCAGCAGCCAAGATCTTGGGGGTTCCACAGATACGCAGTATTTT. V is TRBV4-3 and J is TRBJ2-3, with D possibly being TRBD1 or TRBD2 (5 bases each). This CDR3 contains 16 residues. The germline V and J ends were trimmed by 0 bases and 2 bases, with 12 bases remaining between them. Per the germline V gene, CDR1 is LGHNA and CDR2 is YSLEER.

The genes are TRBV7-8 and TRBJ2-2; 8 bases agree with TRBD2. Germline V gene sequence: CDR1 SGHVS, CDR2 FQNEAQ. After removal of 2 bases from V and 5 bases from J, the junction contained 1 base not matched to a gene. This CDR3 has 14 residues. The CDR3 is CASSLKRGTGELFF. The DNA of the CDR3 is TGTGCCAGCAGCTTAAAGCGGGGGACCGGGGAGCTGTTTTTT.

This rearrangement joins TRBV28 to TRBJ1-1, with D unclear. Germline CDR1 is MDHEN and CDR2 is SYDVKM. This CDR3 spans 13 amino acids. V shed 3 bases and J shed 4 bases, with 9 bases lying between them. The CDR3, as DNA: TGTGCCAGCAGTTTTAGGGTTTCCACTGAAGCTTTCTTT. The encoded protein is CASSFRVSTEAFF.

V usage is TRBV16 and J usage is TRBJ1-5; no definite D call. Trimming stripped 5 bases from V and 6 bases from J, with 11 bases between. This CDR3 region has 13 residues. CDR1 KGHSY and CDR2 FQNENV come from the germline V gene. The CDR3 reads CASSYERGQPQHF. The CDR3 DNA sequence: TGTGCCAGCAGCTACGAGCGCGGTCAGCCCCAGCATTTT.

V usage is TRBV12-3 or TRBV12-4 and J usage is TRBJ2-1; 11 nucleotides match TRBD2. The ends lost 3 bases at V and 9 bases at J; junction bases unmatched: 4. This CDR3 has 14 residues. This chain's CDR3 is CASSLLAGGGEQFF. The CDR3 nucleotides are TGTGCCAGCAGTTTGCTAGCGGGGGGAGGTGAGCAGTTCTTC.

The CDR3 is CASSLRWTGGRGTEAFF. In nucleotides, the CDR3 is TGCGCCAGCAGCCTTCGGTGGACAGGGGGACGTGGCACTGAAGCTTTCTTT. The chain couples TRBV5-1 to TRBJ1-1; 10 bases fit TRBD1. J lost 4 bases, V lost 4 bases, and 13 bases had no gene match. This CDR3 has 17 amino acids. The germline CDR1 and CDR2 sequences are SGHRS and YFSETQ.

The J gene is TRBJ1-5, the V gene TRBV12-3 or TRBV12-4, with 11 nucleotides matching TRBD1. V lost 6 bases to trimming and J lost 2 bases; unmatched junction nucleotides: 9. CDR3 length: 17 residues. As DNA, the CDR3 is TGTGCCAGCAGCTTCAGGACAGGGGGCGGCGGCAATCAGCCCCAGCATTTT. This codes for CASSFRTGGGGNQPQHF.

V usage is TRBV12-3 or TRBV12-4 and J usage is TRBJ2-3, with D possibly matching TRBD2 (7 bases). Deletions cut 5 bases from V and 3 bases from J, with 15 bases between. The CDR3 spans 15 residues. CDR3 bases: TGTGCCAGCAGTGGACGGGGGGCGCGTACAGATACGCAGTATTTT. This codes for CASSGRGARTDTQYF.

The chain couples TRBV4-1 to TRBJ2-3; 9 nucleotides line up with TRBD2. Looked up from germline, CDR1 is MGHRA and CDR2 is YSYEKL. This CDR3 has 17 residues. Germline trimming cut 0 bases from V and 5 bases from J; bases unmatched to any gene: 9. CDR3 DNA sequence: TGCGCCAGCAGCCAAGATGTAGGCGGGGGGGCGAGAGATACGCAGTATTTT. Protein product: CASSQDVGGGARDTQYF.

The chain combines TRBV5-1 with TRBJ2-3; 7 bases align to TRBD1. This CDR3 is 15 amino acids long. V shed 4 bases and J 4 bases; nucleotides not matched to a gene: 9. CDR1 and CDR2 from the germline V gene are SGHRS and YFSETQ. CDR3 DNA: TGCGCCAGCAGCGATCGACAGGGCAAAGCAGATACGCAGTATTTT. Its translation is CASSDRQGKADTQYF.

The chain has TRBV7-9 and TRBJ2-7; no clear D gene. V dropped 3 bases and J dropped 6 bases, with 6 bases sitting between them. Germline lookup yields CDR1 SEHNR and CDR2 FQNEAQ (reference sequence). The CDR3 has 11 amino acids. For the CDR3, the DNA is TGTGCCAGCAGCTTTACGGTCGAGCAGTACTTC. Protein product: CASSFTVEQYF.

The chain employs TRBV10-3 and TRBJ1-5; the D is unclear. Germline V lookup: CDR1 ENHRY, CDR2 SYGVKD. The CDR3 totals 13 residues. With 3 bases removed from V and 8 bases from J, the gap between germline ends came to 11 bases. The CDR3 sequence is CAISERVEEPQHF. The CDR3 DNA is TGTGCCATCAGTGAACGAGTGGAAGAGCCCCAGCATTTT.

This chain joins TRBV29-1 and TRBJ1-2; possibly TRBD1 for D (5 bases). CDR3 length: 12 residues. V was clipped by 4 bases and J by 7 bases, with 13 bases between them. Germline values: CDR1 SQVTM, CDR2 ANQGSEA. DNA of the CDR3: TGCAGCGTTGGCTTGGGGCTTGGTGGCTACACCTTC. Translation: CSVGLGLGGYTF.